This T cell receptor (beta chain) is drawn from a study of CD8 T cells in Susac syndrome. Study-wide results and caveats: The TCR sequencing and HLA analysis in the study involved a relatively small number of individuals, as the study acknowledged.

The CDR3 runs to 17 residues. Reverse transcription used roughly 0.45 to 1 ug RNA and random hexamers. TCR beta CDR3 was amplified by immunoSEQ multiplex PCR. This amplification extended across 54 Vbeta and 13 Jbeta segments. TCRdb re-analysed the immunoSEQ multiplex PCR reads in MiXCR, keeping a single row per CDR3 protein. The repertoire has about 200,000 distinct CDR3 sequences, 85% to 95% of them found once; the top ten carry 0.1%. Negative magnetic isolation gave CD8+ and CD4+ cells; FACS enriched CD8+ TEMRA. With regard to this clonotype: Its specificity is unknown.

Sequences were obtained from CD4+ T cells from PBMCs. The TCR was taken from a human donor in good health. This sequence joins TRBV21-1 and TRBJ2-1; the table gives TRBD2 as D, unverified against the DNA. TRBV21-1 is shown as a pseudogene. The CDR3 protein is CASSKVPPTGPSSNLFF. The DNA of the CDR3 is TGTGCCAGCAGCAAAGTCCCCCCAACAGGCCCCTCATCTAACCTGTTCTTC.